This TCR beta chain was captured in a study of blood T cell repertoires in COVID-19. Study in general: The United States, Italy and Spain provided the acute and convalescent COVID-19 samples.

This CDR3 comprises 16 residues. Germline-derived CDR1 and CDR2 are MDHEN and SYDVKM. V gave up 4 bases and J gave up 5 bases, with 20 bases separating them. This clone was seen only once. Repertoires were generated with immunoSEQ multiplex PCR, while TCRdb's copy carries only in-frame clones and drops some. The top ten hold 2.9% of the sample, which has 300,000 to 400,000 clones, almost 90% seen once. Seattle cases were enrolled at active infection and followed longitudinally. This chain joins TRBV28 and TRBJ1-1; D is ambiguous. This receptor was identified in a woman aged 25-40 years with COVID-19, enrolled during active disease. Source material: peripheral blood. This CDR3 is CASSWPRPLRGTEAFF. CDR3 coding DNA: TGTGCCAGCAGTTGGCCTCGGCCCCTACGGGGTACTGAAGCTTTCTTT.